Listed below are T cell receptor beta chains from one sample, sequenced in a study of T cells in tuberculosis. The data were produced by immunoSEQ multiplex PCR, yet TCRdb's version contains in-frame clones alone and is incomplete. The table lists around 33,000 clones, 80% to 95% of them singletons. The specimen was PBMCs. Every receptor here comes from a donor aged 10-35 years with latent tuberculosis or without tuberculosis infection. Some clones in this sample may be carry-over from other donors' samples. Each CDR3 is given with its conserved first and last residue. The D gene is left open where the match is weak. Size tells how often a clone was seen (once, few, many) or the class of an expanded clone, and some rows leave it out.

j_call: TRBJ1-1
v_call: TRBV27
d_call: TRBD1
clone_size: .
cdr3_aa: CASRPFTGGNTEAFF
cdr3_nt: TGTGCCAGCAGGCCCTTTACAGGGGGAAATACTGAAGCTTTCTTT

j_call: TRBJ1-6
v_call: TRBV2
d_call: .
clone_size: few
cdr3_aa: CASSDLGGSSPLHF
cdr3_nt: TGTGCCAGCAGTGATTTGGGTGGGAGTTCACCCCTCCACTTT

j_call: TRBJ2-3
v_call: TRBV7-9
d_call: .
clone_size: .
cdr3_aa: CASSLPSLGTDTQYF
cdr3_nt: TGTGCCAGCAGTCTCCCGAGCTTGGGCACAGATACGCAGTATTTT

j_call: TRBJ1-1
v_call: TRBV5-8
d_call: TRBD1
clone_size: .
cdr3_aa: CASSWGQGARGAFF
cdr3_nt: TGTGCCAGCAGCTGGGGACAGGGGGCACGGGGAGCTTTCTTT

j_call: TRBJ2-2
v_call: TRBV19
d_call: TRBD1
clone_size: .
cdr3_aa: CASRPRGQGVTGELFF
cdr3_nt: TGTGCCAGTAGGCCCCGAGGACAGGGTGTCACCGGGGAGCTGTTTTTT

j_call: TRBJ1-5
v_call: TRBV11-2
d_call: .
clone_size: .
cdr3_aa: CASSLVMYQPQHF
cdr3_nt: TGTGCCAGCAGCTTAGTTATGTATCAGCCCCAGCATTTT

j_call: TRBJ2-2
v_call: TRBV5-1
d_call: TRBD2
clone_size: .
cdr3_aa: CASSGLTSGSTTGELFF
cdr3_nt: TGCGCCAGCAGCGGCCTAACTAGCGGGAGTACCACCGGGGAGCTGTTTTTT

j_call: TRBJ2-5
v_call: TRBV27
d_call: TRBD1
clone_size: .
cdr3_aa: CASSFLGQIQETQYF
cdr3_nt: TGTGCCAGCAGTTTCTTGGGACAGATCCAAGAGACCCAGTACTTC

j_call: TRBJ2-5
v_call: TRBV29-1
d_call: .
clone_size: .
cdr3_aa: CSGGLVRDETQYF
cdr3_nt: TGCAGCGGGGGCTTGGTGAGAGATGAGACCCAGTACTTC

j_call: TRBJ1-1
v_call: TRBV6-5
d_call: .
clone_size: once
cdr3_aa: CASSYSFSTEAFF
cdr3_nt: TGTGCCAGCAGTTACTCTTTTAGCACTGAAGCTTTCTTT

j_call: TRBJ2-7
v_call: TRBV19
d_call: .
clone_size: .
cdr3_aa: CASSVYTGDEQYF
cdr3_nt: TGTGCCAGTAGTGTTTATACGGGAGACGAGCAGTACTTC

j_call: TRBJ2-1
v_call: TRBV15
d_call: TRBD1
clone_size: .
cdr3_aa: CATSRGTGGDNEQFF
cdr3_nt: TGTGCCACCAGCAGAGGGACAGGGGGAGACAATGAGCAGTTCTTC

j_call: TRBJ1-2
v_call: TRBV2
d_call: .
clone_size: .
cdr3_aa: CASLATREVDYGYTF
cdr3_nt: TGTGCCAGCCTGGCGACCAGGGAAGTTGACTATGGCTACACCTTC

j_call: TRBJ2-7
v_call: TRBV4-2
d_call: TRBD1
clone_size: few
cdr3_aa: CASSQSPVGTGGNEQYF
cdr3_nt: TGTGCCAGCAGCCAATCGCCCGTCGGGACAGGGGGAAACGAGCAGTACTTC

j_call: TRBJ2-7
v_call: TRBV2
d_call: TRBD1
clone_size: .
cdr3_aa: CASRGDRGSYEQYF
cdr3_nt: TGTGCCAGCAGGGGGGACAGGGGCTCCTACGAGCAGTACTTC

j_call: TRBJ2-1
v_call: TRBV18
d_call: .
clone_size: .
cdr3_aa: CASSPSQGEQFF
cdr3_nt: TGTGCCAGCTCACCGTCCCAGGGGGAGCAGTTCTTC

j_call: TRBJ1-1
v_call: TRBV4-2
d_call: TRBD1
clone_size: .
cdr3_aa: CASSQNRQGVAEAFF
cdr3_nt: TGTGCCAGCAGCCAGAACCGACAGGGTGTGGCTGAAGCTTTCTTT

j_call: TRBJ1-3
v_call: TRBV4-1
d_call: TRBD1
clone_size: .
cdr3_aa: CASSQVPGQAISGNTIYF
cdr3_nt: TGCGCCAGCAGCCAAGTACCGGGACAGGCCATCTCTGGAAACACCATATATTTT

j_call: TRBJ1-5
v_call: TRBV19
d_call: .
clone_size: .
cdr3_aa: CASSIQTDGLGPQHF
cdr3_nt: TGTGCCAGTAGTATCCAGACCGACGGGTTAGGACCCCAGCATTTT

j_call: TRBJ2-5
v_call: TRBV10-2
d_call: TRBD2
clone_size: .
cdr3_aa: CASSDPGLAGGETQYF
cdr3_nt: TGCGCCAGCAGTGACCCGGGACTAGCGGGGGGGGAGACCCAGTACTTC

j_call: TRBJ1-2
v_call: TRBV6-5
d_call: TRBD1
clone_size: .
cdr3_aa: CASSYSTQGARDGYTF
cdr3_nt: TGTGCCAGCAGTTACTCGACACAGGGGGCGCGAGATGGCTACACCTTC

j_call: TRBJ2-7
v_call: TRBV2
d_call: .
clone_size: .
cdr3_aa: CASSPTYEQYF
cdr3_nt: TGTGCCAGCAGCCCCACCTACGAGCAGTACTTC

j_call: TRBJ2-3
v_call: TRBV7-2
d_call: .
clone_size: .
cdr3_aa: CASSLQSGDTQYF
cdr3_nt: TGTGCCAGCAGCTTACAGTCCGGGGATACGCAGTATTTT

j_call: TRBJ1-5
v_call: TRBV30
d_call: .
clone_size: .
cdr3_aa: CAWSPGIGNQPQHF
cdr3_nt: TGTGCCTGGAGCCCAGGTATAGGCAATCAGCCCCAGCATTTT

j_call: TRBJ2-1
v_call: TRBV11-2
d_call: .
clone_size: .
cdr3_aa: CASSLKIPSSYNEQFF
cdr3_nt: TGTGCCAGCAGCCTTAAAATACCGAGCTCCTACAATGAGCAGTTCTTC

j_call: TRBJ2-7
v_call: TRBV12-5
d_call: .
clone_size: once
cdr3_aa: CASGPRGAGVSEQYF
cdr3_nt: TGTGCTAGTGGTCCCCGAGGGGCAGGGGTAAGCGAGCAGTACTTC